The 27 T cell receptor beta chains reported below all come from one sample, sequenced in a study of blood T cell repertoires in COVID-19. Only in-frame clones appear in the TCRdb table, and some are missing; sequencing was by immunoSEQ multiplex PCR. This sample has about 13,000 clones, with about 78% found just once. Sequenced sample: peripheral blood. These receptors came from a human donor in a cohort sampled during active COVID-19.

This clone was found once. V is TRBV6-2 or TRBV6-3 and J is TRBJ2-7, with 8 nucleotides matching TRBD1. In germline, CDR1 is MNHEY, CDR2 SVGEGT. V lost 6 bases to trimming and J lost 4 bases; unmatched junction nucleotides: 8. The CDR3 contains 14 residues. CDR3 in amino acids: CASSPGQGGYEQYF. For the CDR3, the DNA is TGTGCCAGCAGCCCTGGACAGGGCGGATACGAGCAGTACTTC.

The rearrangement links TRBV7-9 to TRBJ2-2; unclear D gene. V was shortened by 10 bases and J by 1 base, with 7 bases between the two germline ends. The germline gives CDR1 SEHNR, CDR2 FQNEAQ (reference sequence). The CDR3 is 12 amino acids. The CDR3 region is CANSRNTGELFF. As DNA, the CDR3 is TGTGCCAACAGTCGGAACACCGGGGAGCTGTTTTTT.

The V and J genes are TRBV6-5 and TRBJ2-7; 9 nucleotides agree with TRBD1. The V gene end was trimmed by 11 bases and the J gene end by 6 bases; junction bases not matched to a gene: 11. The CDR3 is 13 residues long. The germline gives CDR1 MNHEY, CDR2 SVGAGI. CDR3 amino acids: CASSRDRVLEQYF. The CDR3 nucleotides are TGTGCCTCCTCCAGGGACAGGGTTCTCGAGCAGTACTTC.

The chain uses TRBV5-6 and TRBJ2-1; tentative D call: TRBD2 (5 bases). The germline V gene encodes CDR1 SGHDT and CDR2 YYEEEE. CDR3 length equals 15 residues. V lost 3 bases and J lost 5, with 15 bases in between. CDR3: CASSSYGGHNNEQFF. The CDR3 DNA reads TGTGCCAGCAGCTCATATGGCGGGCACAACAATGAGCAGTTCTTC.

CDR3 residues: CASSDQGLGYNEQFF. CDR3 DNA: TGTGCCAGCAGCGACCAGGGTTTAGGGTACAATGAGCAGTTCTTC. The chain carries TRBV7-3 and TRBJ2-1; maybe TRBD1 (5 bases). The ends were cut back, 5 bases at V and 4 bases at J, with 15 bases in the middle. Germline assignment: CDR1 SGHTA and CDR2 FQGTGA. This CDR3 contains 15 residues.

The rearrangement joins TRBV6-2 or TRBV6-3 to TRBJ1-2, with D possibly TRBD1 on 6 matching bases. Trimming pared 2 bases from V and 8 bases from J, leaving 18 bases between. Germline CDR1 is MNHEY and CDR2 is SVGEGT. The CDR3 has 15 amino acids. CDR3 loop: CASSYIRQAPRGYTF. CDR3 sequence (DNA): TGTGCCAGCAGTTACATCCGACAGGCGCCGAGGGGCTACACCTTC.

This chain joins TRBV7-8 and TRBJ2-7, with TRBD1 as a possible D gene (6 bases). The CDR3 runs 16 residues. V lost 5 bases and J lost 2, with 19 bases in between. CDR1 and CDR2 from the germline V gene are SGHVS and FQNEAQ. The CDR3 coding sequence is TGTGCCAGCAGCCCGCGTTTTGAGGGACAACCCTACGAGCAGTACTTC. As protein: CASSPRFEGQPYEQYF.

The chain is built from TRBV5-1 and TRBJ1-1; TRBD1 is a possible D gene (5 bases). The CDR3 is 13 amino acids. V was shortened by 4 bases and J by 6 bases, with 13 bases between the two germline ends. Germline CDR1 is SGHRS and CDR2 is YFSETQ. The CDR3 sequence: CASSLGTGAEAFF. The CDR3, as DNA: TGCGCCAGCAGCCTTGGTACGGGGGCTGAAGCTTTCTTT.

CDR3 residues: CASSSDRGTEPQHF. The DNA for the CDR3 is TGTGCCAGCAGCTCGGACAGGGGTACGGAGCCCCAGCATTTT. The chain joins TRBV7-2 to TRBJ1-5, with 9 bases identical to TRBD1. CDR1 is SGHTA, CDR2 FQGNSA, per germline. The CDR3 consists of 14 residues. V lost 4 bases to trimming and J lost 8 bases; unmatched junction nucleotides: 6.

This clone turned up a few times. V and J are TRBV3-1 (or the pseudogene TRBV3-2) and TRBJ2-1, with 9 bases fitting TRBD2. Per the germline V gene, CDR1 is LGHDT and CDR2 is YNNKEL (reference sequence). V shed 2 bases and J 9 bases; nucleotides not matched to a gene: 5. The CDR3 has 14 amino acids. The CDR3 DNA reads as TGTGCCAGCAGCCAATCTAGCGGGGAAAGTGAGCAGTTCTTC. This translates into CASSQSSGESEQFF.

The V gene is TRBV3-1 (or the pseudogene TRBV3-2), the J gene TRBJ2-2, with a tentative D call TRBD2 (6 bases). Germline CDR1 and CDR2: LGHDT and YNNKEL (reference sequence). Trimming took 1 base from V and 6 from J, leaving 9 bases between them. The CDR3 totals 14 residues. This chain's CDR3 is CASSQVWGAGELFF. CDR3 nucleotides: TGTGCCAGCAGCCAAGTTTGGGGGGCCGGGGAGCTGTTTTTT.

The chain employs TRBV19 and TRBJ1-3; no definite D call. Looked up from germline, CDR1 is LNHDA and CDR2 is SQIVND (reference sequence). V dropped 5 bases and J dropped 0 bases, with 8 bases sitting between them. The length of the CDR3 is 14 residues. The CDR3 protein is CASSATDSGNTIYF. The DNA for the CDR3 is TGTGCCAGTAGTGCAACAGACTCTGGAAACACCATATATTTT.

The chain joins TRBV6-6 to TRBJ2-1; TRBD1 matches at 7 bases. In germline, CDR1 is MNHNY, CDR2 SVGAGI (reference sequence). V was clipped by 6 bases and J by 4 bases; unmatched bases: 6. The CDR3 runs to 14 residues. Here the CDR3 reads CASRPGQRYNEQFF. In DNA, the CDR3 is TGTGCCAGCAGGCCGGGACAGAGGTACAATGAGCAGTTCTTC.

CDR3 sequence reads: CASSLEAGANTEAFF. The CDR3 nucleotides are TGCGCCAGCAGCTTGGAGGCAGGGGCAAACACTGAAGCTTTCTTT. The chain links TRBV5-1 to TRBJ1-1; possible D gene TRBD1, 6 bases. Germline CDR1 reads SGHRS; CDR2 reads YFSETQ. The CDR3 extends over 15 amino acids. Trimming removed 0 bases from V and 2 bases from J, with 11 bases in between.

The chain links TRBV27 to TRBJ2-7, with D maybe TRBD2 (6 bases). Germline CDR1 reads MNHEY; CDR2 reads SMNVEV (reference sequence). V was clipped by 8 bases and J by 4 bases, with 18 bases between them. The CDR3 runs to 14 residues. The chain's CDR3 is CASRDGGAHYEQYF. For the CDR3, the DNA is TGTGCCAGCCGCGACGGAGGGGCCCATTACGAGCAGTACTTC.

This clone has only a few counts. The J gene is TRBJ1-1, the V gene TRBV7-9, with a weak D call TRBD1 (6 bases). Germline assignment: CDR1 SEHNR and CDR2 FQNEAQ (reference sequence). V was clipped by 4 bases and J by 1 base, with 13 bases between them. This CDR3 is built from 15 residues. The CDR3 coding sequence is TGTGCCAGCAGCTCCGTAGGGGGGGAGAACACTGAAGCTTTCTTT. Encoded protein: CASSSVGGENTEAFF.

V and J are TRBV14 and TRBJ1-1, with D possibly TRBD1 on 5 matching bases. The germline V and J ends were trimmed by 0 bases and 10 bases, with 15 bases remaining between them. CDR1 SGHDN and CDR2 FVKESK come from the germline V gene. The CDR3 has 14 residues. CDR3 sequence (DNA): TGTGCCAGCAGCCAAGAACACACAGGTAGTAGAGCTTTCTTT. Encoded protein: CASSQEHTGSRAFF. The full variable domain, completed using reference TRBV14 and TRBJ1-1, is EAGVTQFPSHSVIEKGQTVTLRCDPISGHDNLYWYRRVMGKEIKFLLHFVKESKQDESGMPNNRFLAERTGGTYSTLKVQPAELEDSGVYFCASSQEHTGSRAFFGQGTRLTVV.

The gene calls are TRBV28 and TRBJ1-6, with D possibly matching TRBD1 (5 bases). CDR1 and CDR2 from the germline V gene are MDHEN and SYDVKM. V gave up 6 bases and J gave up 9 bases, with 12 bases separating them. This CDR3 comprises 13 residues. The CDR3 region has the DNA TGTGCCAGCAGCGCATCGGGGGGTTCACCCCTCCACTTT. Translating gives CASSASGGSPLHF. Full variable domain (missing parts from reference TRBV28 and TRBJ1-6): DVKVTQSSRYLVKRTGEKVFLECVQDMDHENMFWYRQDPGLGLRLIYFSYDVKMKEKGDIPEGYSVSREKKERFSLILESASTNQTSMYLCASSASGGSPLHFGNGTRLTVT.

The rearrangement joins TRBV11-2 to TRBJ1-4; weak D call: TRBD1 (6 bases). V dropped 5 bases and J dropped 13 bases, with 20 bases sitting between them. The CDR3 spans 14 residues. Per germline, CDR1 SGHAT and CDR2 FQNNGV. In DNA, the CDR3 is TGTGCCAGCAGCCCTCAGGGGCCTCTCAACGGACTGTTTTTT. It specifies CASSPQGPLNGLFF.

The table lists this clone with a count of one. The chain combines TRBV11-3 with TRBJ2-3; D is perhaps TRBD1 (6 bases). Germline CDR1 and CDR2: SGHNT and YENEEA. The CDR3 sequence is 15 residues long. V lost 3 bases and J lost 2, with 12 bases in between. CDR3 nucleotides: TGTGCCAGCAGCTTCGACGGACAGAACACAGATACGCAGTATTTT. Translated, it gives CASSFDGQNTDTQYF.

The CDR3 region has the DNA TGTGCCAGTACCACGGGACAGGGGGGGCACAATGAGCAGTTCTTC. It codes for CASTTGQGGHNEQFF. J is TRBJ2-1 and V is TRBV19; 11 bases align to TRBD1. CDR3 length equals 15 residues. In germline, CDR1 is LNHDA, CDR2 SQIVND (reference sequence). With V trimmed by 7 bases and J by 5 bases, 7 bases remained unmatched.

The chain combines TRBV12-3 or TRBV12-4 with TRBJ1-2; 8 nucleotides match TRBD1. The CDR3 is made up of 12 amino acids. V trimming: 7 bases; J trimming: 5 bases; junction bases outside the gene matches: 3. The CDR3 here is CASTGGEYGYTF. The CDR3 bases are TGTGCCAGCACAGGGGGCGAGTATGGCTACACCTTC.

This chain links TRBV19 with TRBJ1-6; unclear D gene. With 3 bases removed from V and 5 bases from J, the gap between germline ends came to 14 bases. Germline loops: CDR1 LNHDA, CDR2 SQIVND (reference sequence). The CDR3 sequence is 16 residues long. CDR3 region: CASSISWRQNNSPLHF. The CDR3 region has the DNA TGTGCCAGTAGTATCAGTTGGCGGCAGAATAATTCACCCCTCCACTTT.

The chain recombines TRBV19 with TRBJ1-5, with 10 bases matching TRBD1. With 4 bases clipped from V and 6 bases from J, the junction kept 3 bases outside the gene matches. Germline V gives CDR1 LNHDA, CDR2 SQIVND (reference sequence). CDR3 size: 14 residues. The chain's CDR3 is CASSTTGGGQPQHF. The CDR3 DNA follows: TGTGCCAGTAGTACGACAGGGGGCGGTCAGCCCCAGCATTTT. The full variable domain, in which reference TRBV19 and TRBJ1-5 provide the parts outside the CDR3, is DGGITQSPKYLFRKEGQNVTLSCEQNLNHDAMYWYRQDPGQGLRLIYYSQIVNDFQKGDIAEGYSVSREKKESFPLTVTSAQKNPTAFYLCASSTTGGGQPQHFGDGTRLSIL.

V and J are TRBV6-5 and TRBJ2-2; TRBD1 is a possible D gene (5 bases). This CDR3 comprises 13 residues. Trimming stripped 8 bases from V and 1 base from J, with 8 bases between. Germline values: CDR1 MNHEY, CDR2 SVGAGI. CDR3 residues: CASAGQNTGELFF. CDR3 sequence (DNA): TGTGCCAGCGCAGGACAGAACACCGGGGAGCTGTTTTTT.

The J gene is TRBJ2-6, the V gene TRBV6-6; TRBD1 is a possible D gene (6 bases). V lost 4 bases, J lost 0 bases, and 7 bases lay in between. Germline CDR1 MNHNY, CDR2 SVGAGI (reference sequence). There are 15 residues in the CDR3. CDR3 residues: CASSLDSSGANVLTF. In DNA form, the CDR3 reads TGTGCCAGCAGTTTGGACAGCTCTGGGGCCAACGTCCTGACTTTC.

The chain joins TRBV10-2 to TRBJ2-7; 8 bases agree with TRBD1. V shed 10 bases, J shed 1 base, and the junction held 9 bases outside the gene matches. CDR3 length: 14 amino acids. The V gene's germline CDR1 is WSHSY and CDR2 SAAADI. The CDR3 nucleotides are TGCGCCACCAAAGAACAGGGGGATTCCTACGAGCAGTACTTC. Protein: CATKEQGDSYEQYF.